This T cell receptor (beta chain) was documented in a study of identical twins. V lost 6 bases and J lost 0; bases outside the gene matches: 4. The CDR3 runs 16 residues. Each CDR3 protein gets one entry after TCRdb re-called the 5' RACE reads with MiXCR. The data hold about 240,000 distinct CDR3 sequences, with about 11% observed a single time. The receptor's source is a man aged 50 to 60 in good health. The sample consisted of memory T cells sorted from blood. The rearrangement joins TRBV12-3 or TRBV12-4 to TRBJ2-3; 12 bases align to TRBD2. CDR3 region: CASRRGTSGSTDTQYF. Written as DNA, the CDR3 is TGTGCCAGCAGACGAGGGACTAGCGGGAGCACAGATACGCAGTATTTT.